This T cell receptor beta chain was obtained from a study of blood T cells in healthy people across ages. Germline assignment: CDR1 SEHNR and CDR2 FQNEAQ (reference sequence). This CDR3 spans 16 amino acids. With 4 bases clipped from V and 5 bases from J, the junction kept 7 bases outside the gene matches. There are a few counts of this clonotype. Its antigen remains unknown. Whole-study findings and limits: PBMCs left unsorted prevented a conclusive naive versus antigen-experienced comparison.

A second PCR of roughly 7 to 11 cycles used a sample-barcoded 5' primer and a J-beta primer mix. One entry per CDR3 protein results from TCRdb running MiXCR on the 5' RACE reads. The sample has 1.4 million or so distinct CDR3 sequences, roughly 43% seen once; the top ten hold about 4%. The V gene is TRBV7-9, the J gene TRBJ2-1, with 11 nucleotides matching TRBD2. The sequencing input was blood. This TCR derives from a woman between 18 and 30 years old in good health. CDR3 in amino acids: CASSSFLAGGHNEQFF. DNA of the CDR3: TGTGCCAGCAGCTCTTTCCTAGCGGGGGGACACAATGAGCAGTTCTTC.